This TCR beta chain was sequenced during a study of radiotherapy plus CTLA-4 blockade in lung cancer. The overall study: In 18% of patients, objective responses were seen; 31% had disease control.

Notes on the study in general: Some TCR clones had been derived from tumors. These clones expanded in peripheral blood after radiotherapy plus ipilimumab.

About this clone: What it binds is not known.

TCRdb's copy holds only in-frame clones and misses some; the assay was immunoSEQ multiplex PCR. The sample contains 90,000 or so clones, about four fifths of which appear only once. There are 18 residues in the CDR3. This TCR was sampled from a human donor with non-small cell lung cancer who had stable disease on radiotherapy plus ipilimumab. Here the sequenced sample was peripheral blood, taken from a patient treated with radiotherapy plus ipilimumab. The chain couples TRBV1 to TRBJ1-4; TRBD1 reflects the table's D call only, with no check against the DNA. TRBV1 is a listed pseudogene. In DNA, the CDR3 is TGCACCAGCAGCCACAGCCCACAGGAGAGAGTAACTAATGAAAAACTGTTTTTT. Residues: CTSSHSPQERVTNEKLFF.